Sequencing of this TCR beta chain was carried out in a study of OX40 agonist ivuxolimab in advanced cancers. Whole-study findings and limits: Within 6 weeks, CD4+ and CD8+ blood T cells expanded clonally at 0.1 to 3.0 mg/kg.

V gave up 6 bases and J gave up 0 bases, with 12 bases separating them. Germline CDR1 and CDR2: MNHEY and SVGAGI. This CDR3 contains 15 residues. Sequencing used immunoSEQ multiplex PCR; TCRdb keeps in-frame clones, though not all of them. The repertoire includes around 31,000 clones, approximately 86% of them detected once, and over 35% sits in the top ten. Comment on this clone: What it binds is not known.

The rearrangement uses TRBV6-5 and TRBJ2-1; D gene uncertain. The source is an adult with an advanced solid tumor such as melanoma, head and neck, liver or kidney cancer. This sample comprised CD4+ or CD8+ T cells sorted from blood, obtained in a trial of the OX40 agonist ivuxolimab. CDR3 nucleotide sequence: TGTGCCAGCAGCACCACTGGATACTCCTACAATGAGCAGTTCTTC. Residues: CASSTTGYSYNEQFF.